These T cell receptor beta chains were read from a single sample in a study of metastatic and nonmetastatic thyroid tumors. From the PCR reads, TCRdb re-called clones with MiXCR. The sample lists tens of thousands of clones; more than 20% were seen once. The specimen was tumor tissue. Receptors originate from a female donor with papillary thyroid cancer or a benign thyroid nodule (not recorded which). Some clones in this sample may be carry-over from other donors' samples. Both conserved end residues are part of each CDR3. The order of the fields is V gene, J gene, D gene, clone size, CDR3 DNA, CDR3 protein. The D gene is left open where the match is weak. Size is omitted from some rows. Given values are once, few, many or a class for expanded clones.

>TRBV7-2|TRBJ2-7|TRBD1|.
TGTGCCAGCAGCTTAGCGGGGTATGGACAGGGATACGAGCAGTACTTC
CASSLAGYGQGYEQYF
>TRBV19|TRBJ2-2|.|.
TGTGCCAGTAGTGGGATCCGCAGGAACACCGGGGAGCTGTTTTTT
CASSGIRRNTGELFF
>TRBV20-1|TRBJ1-1|TRBD1|.
TGCAGTGCTCCTTCAGGGGGCGAGTTGAACACTGAAGCTTTCTTT
CSAPSGGELNTEAFF
>TRBV14|TRBJ1-2|.|.
TGTGCCAGCAGCCAATCAGGCAGGGAGGGGTACTATGGCTACACCTTC
CASSQSGREGYYGYTF
>TRBV27|TRBJ1-1|.|.
TGTGCCAGCAGGCTCGGGTGGACTGAAGCTTTCTTT
CASRLGWTEAFF
>TRBV28|TRBJ1-4|TRBD1|many
TGTGCCAGCAGGCAGGGGGGGTTGGGAGAAAAACTGTTTTTT
CASRQGGLGEKLFF
>TRBV7-9|TRBJ2-1|.|many
TGTGCCAGCAGCTTAGCCCAGGGGAGTGAGCAGTTCTTC
CASSLAQGSEQFF
>TRBV20-1|TRBJ2-1|.|many
TGCAGTGCTAGAGATCTGGTCACCTACAATGAGCAGTTCTTC
CSARDLVTYNEQFF
>TRBV12-3/TRBV12-4|TRBJ2-7|TRBD1|few
TGTGCCAGCAGTTTGCGTACAGGGGCCTACGAGCAGTACTTC
CASSLRTGAYEQYF
>TRBV12-3/TRBV12-4|TRBJ1-2|.|few
TGTGCCAGCTCAGAGGAAGCTAACTATGGCTACACCTTC
CASSEEANYGYTF
>TRBV3-1|TRBJ1-5|TRBD1|medium-sized
TGTGCCAGCAGCCAACGAACAGGGGGGCAGCCCCAGCATTTT
CASSQRTGGQPQHF
>TRBV19|TRBJ1-2|.|.
TGTGCCAGTAGAGGCAGTAACTATGGCTACACCTTC
CASRGSNYGYTF
>TRBV5-1|TRBJ2-5|.|few
TGCGCCAGCAGCTTGGGTAGGGTCGGACCGGCGACCCAGTACTTC
CASSLGRVGPATQYF
>TRBV12-3/TRBV12-4|TRBJ2-7|.|.
TGTGCCAGCAGTTTAGCCGGACTCACTACGCAGCAGTACTTC
CASSLAGLTTQQYF
>TRBV2|TRBJ2-7|.|many
TGTGCCAGCAGTGGTGGCAGGGACGAGCAGTACTTC
CASSGGRDEQYF
>TRBV6-2/TRBV6-3|TRBJ2-7|TRBD2|.
TGTGCCAGCAGTTACGGGACTAGCGGGAGTTACGTGCACGAGCAGTACTTC
CASSYGTSGSYVHEQYF
>TRBV6-5|TRBJ1-6|.|.
TGTGCCAGCAGTTGGACAGCCGATGACCGGTCCCTCCACTTT
CASSWTADDRSLHF
>TRBV20-1|TRBJ1-2|.|many
TGCAGGGGGGAGGTGGGGATCGATGGCTACACCTTC
CRGEVGIDGYTF
>TRBV20-1|TRBJ2-7|TRBD1|many
TGCAGTGCCACCTCCGGGACAGGTAACTACGAGCAGTACTTC
CSATSGTGNYEQYF
>TRBV6-5|TRBJ1-3|TRBD1|few
TGTGCCAGCAGTTTCGGACAGGGATCCGGAAACACCATATATTTT
CASSFGQGSGNTIYF
>TRBV28|TRBJ1-1|.|.
TGTGCCAGCAGTTCCAATGCGGCTCCCATGAACACTGAAGCTTTCTTT
CASSSNAAPMNTEAFF
>TRBV2|TRBJ2-3|TRBD1|many
TGTGCCAGGGATTTCCTCGGGACAGGGGGCCCAGATACGCAGTATTTT
CARDFLGTGGPDTQYF
>TRBV6-2/TRBV6-3|TRBJ1-2|.|many
TGTGCCAGCAGTCTTACAGGGCGACTCGGGGGGGAGACCTTC
CASSLTGRLGGETF
>TRBV2|TRBJ2-3|TRBD1|many
TGTGCCAGCAATCGGGACAGCGCAGATACGCAGTATTTT
CASNRDSADTQYF
>TRBV27|TRBJ1-2|.|many
TGTGCCAGCTTGGACTCAAGCTCACATGGCTACACCTTC
CASLDSSSHGYTF
>TRBV27|TRBJ1-1|.|.
TGTGCCAGCAGTTCTTCAGTGGTCCCTACGGGCACTGAAGCTTTCTTT
CASSSSVVPTGTEAFF
>TRBV15|TRBJ1-4|.|.
TGTGCCACCATCATCTACACCGTTTTAGATGAAAAACTGTTTTTT
CATIIYTVLDEKLFF
>TRBV6-2/TRBV6-3|TRBJ1-4|.|many
TGTGCCAGCAGTTATAGGCCCCCTAATGAAAAACTGTTTTTT
CASSYRPPNEKLFF
>TRBV20-1|TRBJ2-1|.|many
TGCAGTGCACTACCCGGGACAACTCTTTACAATGAGCAGTTCTTC
CSALPGTTLYNEQFF
>TRBV6-1|TRBJ2-7|TRBD1|many
TGTGCCAGCAGTTGGGACAGGGGAGACTACGAGCAGTACTTC
CASSWDRGDYEQYF
>TRBV4-1|TRBJ1-1|.|many
TGCGCCAGCAGTCCTGGGTACACTGAAGCTTTCTTT
CASSPGYTEAFF
>TRBV7-9|TRBJ2-7|TRBD1|many
TGTGCCAGCAGCCGGACAGGGGGTCGCGAGCAGTACTTC
CASSRTGGREQYF
>TRBV19|TRBJ1-2|.|few
TGTGCCAGTAGACTTGCGGACAGCTATGGCTACACCTTC
CASRLADSYGYTF
>TRBV6-1|TRBJ2-7|.|few
TGTGCCAGCAGTGAAGAGACAGTAAGCTCCTACGAGCAGTATTTC
CASSEETVSSYEQYF
>TRBV7-2|TRBJ2-7|TRBD2|.
TGTGCCAGCAGCTTAGCCGGGACTAGCGGGCCAATCTCCTACGAGCAGTACTTC
CASSLAGTSGPISYEQYF
>TRBV18|TRBJ2-7|.|.
TGTGCCAGCTCACCACGGGGGGGCTTCACCTACGAGCAGTACTTC
CASSPRGGFTYEQYF
>TRBV29-1|TRBJ1-1|TRBD1|many
TGCAGCGTACCAACAGGGGGCTTCACTGAAGCTTTCTTT
CSVPTGGFTEAFF
>TRBV25-1|TRBJ1-3|TRBD1|.
TGTGCCAGCACCGGGACAGTCTCTGGAAACACCATATATTTT
CASTGTVSGNTIYF
>TRBV28|TRBJ1-5|.|few
TGTGCCAGCAGTCGCCTGAGGGGGCAGCCCCAGCATTTT
CASSRLRGQPQHF
>TRBV24-1|TRBJ2-3|TRBD2|.
TGTGCCACCAGTAGCGGGAGAGGGTCGCAGTATTTT
CATSSGRGSQYF
>TRBV20-1|TRBJ1-1|.|.
TGCAGTGCTAGAGATCGGGGGGTCGGAGCTTTCTTT
CSARDRGVGAFF
>TRBV24-1|TRBJ1-1|TRBD1|few
TGTGCCACCAGCGACAGGGACGGGGGGGCTTTCTTT
CATSDRDGGAFF
>TRBV5-1|TRBJ2-1|TRBD1|few
TGCGCCAGCAGCAAAGGGACAGCGACTTACTCCTACAATGAGCAGTTCTTC
CASSKGTATYSYNEQFF
>TRBV20-1|TRBJ2-1|.|.
TGCAGCCCCCGTGAGGGACTCAATGAGCAGTTCTTC
CSPREGLNEQFF
>TRBV5-6|TRBJ1-2|.|many
TGTGCCAGCAGCCCTGACCGTGGAACCTATGGCTACACCTTC
CASSPDRGTYGYTF
>TRBV5-1|TRBJ2-7|TRBD2|.
TGCGCCAGCAGCTCAGGGGGAACTAGCGGGATCTACGAGCAGTACTTC
CASSSGGTSGIYEQYF
>TRBV20-1|TRBJ2-5|.|.
TGCAGTGCTAGAGATCGGAGAGCGGGGACAGCTCAAGAGACCCAGTACTTC
CSARDRRAGTAQETQYF
>TRBV4-3|TRBJ2-1|.|many
TGCGCCAGCAGCCAAGAGGGGGAGATTTCTGAGCAGTTCTTC
CASSQEGEISEQFF
>TRBV5-6|TRBJ1-1|.|once
TGTGCCAGCAGTTCGACCGGACAGAGGGGGACTGAAGCTTTCTTT
CASSSTGQRGTEAFF
>TRBV6-2/TRBV6-3|TRBJ2-5|.|.
TGTGCCAGCAGTTACTCCCGGGAAACCGGGACAGAGACCCAGTACTTC
CASSYSRETGTETQYF
>TRBV6-1|TRBJ1-2|.|few
TGTGCCAGCAGTGAAATGGGGGCCTTCGGTCGCTACACCTTC
CASSEMGAFGRYTF
>TRBV12-3/TRBV12-4|TRBJ1-2|.|medium-sized
TGTGCCAGCAGTTGGCAGGGAGGTGGCTACACCTTC
CASSWQGGGYTF
>TRBV3-1|TRBJ1-5|.|.
TGTGCCAGCAGCCCGATCTTCAATCAGCCCCAGCATTTT
CASSPIFNQPQHF
>TRBV7-2|TRBJ1-1|.|many
TGTGCCAGCAGCTTACGCCCCGGGCAGGGGATATTGGGCACTGAAGCTTTCTTT
CASSLRPGQGILGTEAFF
>TRBV6-1|TRBJ1-1|TRBD1|.
TGTGCCAGCAGTGCGGGACAGGGGGGGAACACTGAAGCTTTCTTT
CASSAGQGGNTEAFF